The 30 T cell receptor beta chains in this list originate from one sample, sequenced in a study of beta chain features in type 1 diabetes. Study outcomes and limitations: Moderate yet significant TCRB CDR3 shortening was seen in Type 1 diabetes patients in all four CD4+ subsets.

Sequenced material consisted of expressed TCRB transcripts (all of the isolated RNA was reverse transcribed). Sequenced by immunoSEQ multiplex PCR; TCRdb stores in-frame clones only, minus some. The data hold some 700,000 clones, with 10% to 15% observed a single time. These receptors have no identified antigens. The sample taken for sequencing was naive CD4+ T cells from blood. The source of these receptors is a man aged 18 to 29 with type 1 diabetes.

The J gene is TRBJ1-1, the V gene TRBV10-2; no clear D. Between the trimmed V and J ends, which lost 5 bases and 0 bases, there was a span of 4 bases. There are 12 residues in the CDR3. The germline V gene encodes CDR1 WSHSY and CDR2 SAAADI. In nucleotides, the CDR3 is TGCGCCAGCAGTCTCATGAACACTGAAGCTTTCTTT. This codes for CASSLMNTEAFF.

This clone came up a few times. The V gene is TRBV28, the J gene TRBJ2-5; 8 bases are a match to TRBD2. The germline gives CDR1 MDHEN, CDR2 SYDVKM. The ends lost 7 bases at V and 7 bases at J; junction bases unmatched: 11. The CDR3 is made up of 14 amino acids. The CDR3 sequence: CASILQAGGRTQYF. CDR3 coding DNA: TGTGCCAGCATTCTACAGGCGGGGGGCAGGACCCAGTACTTC.

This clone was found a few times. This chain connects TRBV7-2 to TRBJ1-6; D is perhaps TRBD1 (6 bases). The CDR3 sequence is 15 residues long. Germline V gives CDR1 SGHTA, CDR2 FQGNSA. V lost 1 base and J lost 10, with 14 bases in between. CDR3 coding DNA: TGTGCCAGCAGCTTAGTCCCCCAGGGGCAGTCACCCCTCCACTTT. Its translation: CASSLVPQGQSPLHF.

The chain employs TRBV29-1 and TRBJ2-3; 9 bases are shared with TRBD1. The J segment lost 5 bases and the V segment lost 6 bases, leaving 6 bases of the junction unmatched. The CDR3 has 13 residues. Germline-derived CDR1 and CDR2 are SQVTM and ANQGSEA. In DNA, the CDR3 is TGCAGCGTAAGGACAGGGGTGAAAGATACGCAGTATTTT. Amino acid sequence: CSVRTGVKDTQYF.

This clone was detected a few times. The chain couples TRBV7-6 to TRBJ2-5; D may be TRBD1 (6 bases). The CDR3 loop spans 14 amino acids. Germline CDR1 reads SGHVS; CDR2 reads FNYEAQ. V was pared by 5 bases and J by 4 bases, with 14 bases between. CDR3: CASSQQLGGETQYF. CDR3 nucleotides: TGTGCCAGCAGCCAACAGTTAGGGGGAGAGACCCAGTACTTC.

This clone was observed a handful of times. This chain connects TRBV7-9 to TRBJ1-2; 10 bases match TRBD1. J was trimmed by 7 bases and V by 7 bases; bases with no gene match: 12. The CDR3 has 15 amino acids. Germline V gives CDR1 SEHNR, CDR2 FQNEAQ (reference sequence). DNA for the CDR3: TGTGCCAGCACCTTCTCCCGAGACAGGGGGCTTGGCTACACCTTC. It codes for CASTFSRDRGLGYTF.

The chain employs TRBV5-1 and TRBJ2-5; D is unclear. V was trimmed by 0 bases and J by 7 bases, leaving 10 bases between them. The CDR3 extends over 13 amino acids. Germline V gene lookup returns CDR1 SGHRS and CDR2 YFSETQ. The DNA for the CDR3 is TGCGCCAGCAGCTTGGCTGGCTCGGGGACCCAGTACTTC. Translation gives CASSLAGSGTQYF.

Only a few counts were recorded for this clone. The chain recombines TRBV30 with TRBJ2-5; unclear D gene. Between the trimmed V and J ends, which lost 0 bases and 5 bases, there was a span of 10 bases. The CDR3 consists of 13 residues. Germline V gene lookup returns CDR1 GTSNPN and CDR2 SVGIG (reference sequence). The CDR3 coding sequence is TGTGCCTGGAGTGTGTCTCTTAAGGAGACCCAGTACTTC. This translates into CAWSVSLKETQYF.

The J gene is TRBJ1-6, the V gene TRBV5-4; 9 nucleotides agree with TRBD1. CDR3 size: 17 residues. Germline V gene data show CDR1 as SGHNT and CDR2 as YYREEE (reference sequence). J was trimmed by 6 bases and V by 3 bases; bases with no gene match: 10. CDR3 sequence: CASSSGTGLNSNSPLHF. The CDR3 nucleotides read TGTGCCAGCAGCTCCGGGACAGGGCTAAACTCTAATTCACCCCTCCACTTT. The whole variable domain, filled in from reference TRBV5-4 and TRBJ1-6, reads ETGVTQSPTHLIKTRGQQVTLRCSSQSGHNTVSWYQQALGQGPQFIFQYYREEENGRGNFPPRFSGLQFPNYSSELNVNALELDDSALYLCASSSGTGLNSNSPLHFGNGTRLTVT.

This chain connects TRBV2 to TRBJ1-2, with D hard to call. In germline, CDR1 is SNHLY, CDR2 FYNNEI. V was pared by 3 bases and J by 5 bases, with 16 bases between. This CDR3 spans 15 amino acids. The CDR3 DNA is TGTGCCAGCAGTGAGGTCCGGGGAAAAATGTATGGCTACACCTTC. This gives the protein CASSEVRGKMYGYTF.

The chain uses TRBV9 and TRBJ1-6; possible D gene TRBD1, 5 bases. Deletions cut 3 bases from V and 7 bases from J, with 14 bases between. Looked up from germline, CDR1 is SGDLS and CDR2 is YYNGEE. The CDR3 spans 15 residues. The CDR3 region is CASSESGTGNSPLHF. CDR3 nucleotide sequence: TGTGCCAGCAGCGAATCCGGGACGGGGAATTCACCCCTCCACTTT.

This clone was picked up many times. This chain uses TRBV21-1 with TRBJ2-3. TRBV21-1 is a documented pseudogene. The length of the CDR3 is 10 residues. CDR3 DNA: TGTGCCAGCGGATCAGATACGCAGTATTTT. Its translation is CASGSDTQYF.

CDR3 in DNA: TGTGCCAGCAGCCCACGACTAGCGGGGGCCCCAGGGGATACGCAGTATTTT. It codes for CASSPRLAGAPGDTQYF. This chain connects TRBV9 to TRBJ2-3; 12 bases agree with TRBD2. Germline loops: CDR1 SGDLS, CDR2 YYNGEE. The CDR3 is 17 residues long. J lost 6 bases, V lost 4 bases, and 12 bases had no gene match.

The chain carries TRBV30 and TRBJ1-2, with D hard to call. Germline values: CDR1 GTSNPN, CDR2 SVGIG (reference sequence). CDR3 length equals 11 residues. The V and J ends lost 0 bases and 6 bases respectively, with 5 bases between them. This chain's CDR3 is CAWSVKDGYTF. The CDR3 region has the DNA TGTGCCTGGAGTGTAAAGGATGGCTACACCTTC.

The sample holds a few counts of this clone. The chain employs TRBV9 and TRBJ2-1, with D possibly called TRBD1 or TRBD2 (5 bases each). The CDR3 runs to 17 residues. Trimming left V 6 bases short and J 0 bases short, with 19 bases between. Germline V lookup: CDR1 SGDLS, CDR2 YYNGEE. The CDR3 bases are TGTGCCAGCAACCGTAGGGGCGGGCCTAGCTCCTACAATGAGCAGTTCTTC. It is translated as CASNRRGGPSSYNEQFF.

CDR3 sequence (DNA): TGCGCCAGCAGCCATGACAAAGCGAGGGGCCTATACAATGAGCAGTTCTTC. Translating gives CASSHDKARGLYNEQFF. The rearrangement uses TRBV4-1 and TRBJ2-1; D could derive from TRBD1 or TRBD2 (5 bases each). From germline, CDR1 is MGHRA and CDR2 YSYEKL. This CDR3 has 17 amino acids. V was trimmed by 3 bases and J by 4 bases, leaving 19 bases between them.

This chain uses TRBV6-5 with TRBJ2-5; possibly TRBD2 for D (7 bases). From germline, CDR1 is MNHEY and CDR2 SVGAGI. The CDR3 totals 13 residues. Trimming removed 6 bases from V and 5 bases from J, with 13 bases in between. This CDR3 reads CASRMAGAETQYF. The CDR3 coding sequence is TGTGCCAGCAGAATGGCGGGGGCGGAGACCCAGTACTTC.

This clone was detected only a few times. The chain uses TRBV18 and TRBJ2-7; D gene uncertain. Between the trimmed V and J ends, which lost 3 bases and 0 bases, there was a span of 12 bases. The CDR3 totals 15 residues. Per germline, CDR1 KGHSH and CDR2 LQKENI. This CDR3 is CASSPLEATSYEQYF. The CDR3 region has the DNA TGTGCCAGCTCACCCCTTGAAGCCACCTCCTACGAGCAGTACTTC.

The CDR3 coding sequence is TGCAGCGCTGACAAATCGGTGGTAGGAACTGAAGCTTTCTTT. Its translation: CSADKSVVGTEAFF. The chain employs TRBV29-1 and TRBJ1-1; the D is unclear. This CDR3 contains 14 residues. The V end lost 7 bases, the J end lost 5 bases, and 20 bases lay between the germline ends. CDR1 is SQVTM and CDR2 is ANQGSEA in the germline V gene.

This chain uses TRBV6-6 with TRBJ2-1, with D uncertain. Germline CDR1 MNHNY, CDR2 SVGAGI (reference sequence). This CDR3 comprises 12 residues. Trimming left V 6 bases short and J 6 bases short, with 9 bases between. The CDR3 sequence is CASSKSTNEQFF. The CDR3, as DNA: TGTGCCAGCAGCAAAAGTACCAATGAGCAGTTCTTC.

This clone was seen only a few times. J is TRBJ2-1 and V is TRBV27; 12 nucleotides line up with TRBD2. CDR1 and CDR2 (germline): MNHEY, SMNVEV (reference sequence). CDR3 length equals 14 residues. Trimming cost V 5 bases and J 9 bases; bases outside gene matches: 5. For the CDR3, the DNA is TGTGCCAGCAGTAGCGCTAGCGGGGGGGTTGAGCAGTTCTTC. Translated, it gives CASSSASGGVEQFF.

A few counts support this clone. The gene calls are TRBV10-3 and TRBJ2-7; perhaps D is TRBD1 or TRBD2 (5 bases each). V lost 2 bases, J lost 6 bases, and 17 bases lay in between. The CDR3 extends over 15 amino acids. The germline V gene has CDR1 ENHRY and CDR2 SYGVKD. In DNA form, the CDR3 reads TGTGCCATCAGTGAGGAGTGGGGGAGCTGGGCCGAGCAGTACTTC. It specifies CAISEEWGSWAEQYF.

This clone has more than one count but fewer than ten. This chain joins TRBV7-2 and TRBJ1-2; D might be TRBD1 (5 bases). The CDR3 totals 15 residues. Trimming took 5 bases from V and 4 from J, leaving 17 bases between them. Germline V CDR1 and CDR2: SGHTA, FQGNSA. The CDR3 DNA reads TGTGCCAGCAGCCCGAGTGGAGGGGACCTCTATGGCTACACCTTC. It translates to CASSPSGGDLYGYTF.

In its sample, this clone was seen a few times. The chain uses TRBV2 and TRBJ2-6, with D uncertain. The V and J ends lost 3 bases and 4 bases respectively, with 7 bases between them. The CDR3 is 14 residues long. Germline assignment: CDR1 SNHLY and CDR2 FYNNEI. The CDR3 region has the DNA TGTGCCAGCAGTGACCTGGTCGGGGCCAACGTCCTGACTTTC. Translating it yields CASSDLVGANVLTF.

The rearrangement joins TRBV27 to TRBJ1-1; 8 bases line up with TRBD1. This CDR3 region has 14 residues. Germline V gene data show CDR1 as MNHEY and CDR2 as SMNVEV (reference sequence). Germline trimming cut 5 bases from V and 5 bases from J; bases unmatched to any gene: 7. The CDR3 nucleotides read TGTGCCAGCAGTCTCCGGACAGGGACGACTGAAGCTTTCTTT. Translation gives CASSLRTGTTEAFF.

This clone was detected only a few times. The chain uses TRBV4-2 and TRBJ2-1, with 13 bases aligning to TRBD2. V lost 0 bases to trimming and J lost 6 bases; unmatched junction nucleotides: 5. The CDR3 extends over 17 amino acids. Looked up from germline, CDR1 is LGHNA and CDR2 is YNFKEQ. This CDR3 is CASSQDLGLAGVNEQFF. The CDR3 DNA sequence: TGTGCCAGCAGCCAAGACCTAGGACTAGCGGGGGTCAATGAGCAGTTCTTC.

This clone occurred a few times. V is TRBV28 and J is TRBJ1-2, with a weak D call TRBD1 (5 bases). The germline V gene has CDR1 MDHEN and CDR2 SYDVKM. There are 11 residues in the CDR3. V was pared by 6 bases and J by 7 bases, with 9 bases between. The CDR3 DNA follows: TGTGCCAGCAGATCCCAGGGTGGCTACACCTTC. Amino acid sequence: CASRSQGGYTF.

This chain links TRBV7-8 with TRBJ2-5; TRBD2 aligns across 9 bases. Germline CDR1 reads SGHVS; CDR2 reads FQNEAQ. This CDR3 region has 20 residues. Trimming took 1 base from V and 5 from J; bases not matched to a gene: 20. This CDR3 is CASSLGVGLAGTPSVETQYF. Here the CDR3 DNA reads TGTGCCAGCAGCTTAGGCGTGGGGCTAGCGGGGACCCCCTCGGTGGAGACCCAGTACTTC.

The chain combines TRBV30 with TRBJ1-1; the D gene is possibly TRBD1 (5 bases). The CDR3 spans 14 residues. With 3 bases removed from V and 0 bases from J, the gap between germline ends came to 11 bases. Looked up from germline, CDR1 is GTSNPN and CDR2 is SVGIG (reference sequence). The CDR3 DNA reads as TGTGCCTGGAGGACCGGGACCCTGAACACTGAAGCTTTCTTT. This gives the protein CAWRTGTLNTEAFF.

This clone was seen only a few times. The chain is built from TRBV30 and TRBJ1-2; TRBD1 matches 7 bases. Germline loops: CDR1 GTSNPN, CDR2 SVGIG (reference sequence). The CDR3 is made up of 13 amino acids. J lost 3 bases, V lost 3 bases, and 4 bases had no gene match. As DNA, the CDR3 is TGTGCCTGGAGGGGGACAGTCTACTATGGCTACACCTTC. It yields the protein CAWRGTVYYGYTF.